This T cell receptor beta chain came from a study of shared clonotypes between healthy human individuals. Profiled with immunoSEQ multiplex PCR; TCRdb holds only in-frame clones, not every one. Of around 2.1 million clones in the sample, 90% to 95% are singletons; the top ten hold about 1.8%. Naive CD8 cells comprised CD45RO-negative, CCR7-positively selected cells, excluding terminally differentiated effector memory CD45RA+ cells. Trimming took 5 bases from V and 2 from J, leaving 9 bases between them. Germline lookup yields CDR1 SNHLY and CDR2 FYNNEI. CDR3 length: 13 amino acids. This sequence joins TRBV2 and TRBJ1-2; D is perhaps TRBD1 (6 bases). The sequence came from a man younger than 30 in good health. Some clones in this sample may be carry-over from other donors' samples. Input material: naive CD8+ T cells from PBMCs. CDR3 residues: CASSYGTNYGYTF. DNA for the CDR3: TGTGCCAGCAGTTACGGGACAAACTATGGCTACACCTTC. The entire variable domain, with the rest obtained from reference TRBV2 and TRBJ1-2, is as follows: EPEVTQTPSHQVTQMGQEVILRCVPISNHLYFYWYRQILGQKVEFLVSFYNNEISEKSEIFDDQFSVERPDGSNFTLKIRSTKLEDSAMYFCASSYGTNYGYTFGSGTRLTVV.